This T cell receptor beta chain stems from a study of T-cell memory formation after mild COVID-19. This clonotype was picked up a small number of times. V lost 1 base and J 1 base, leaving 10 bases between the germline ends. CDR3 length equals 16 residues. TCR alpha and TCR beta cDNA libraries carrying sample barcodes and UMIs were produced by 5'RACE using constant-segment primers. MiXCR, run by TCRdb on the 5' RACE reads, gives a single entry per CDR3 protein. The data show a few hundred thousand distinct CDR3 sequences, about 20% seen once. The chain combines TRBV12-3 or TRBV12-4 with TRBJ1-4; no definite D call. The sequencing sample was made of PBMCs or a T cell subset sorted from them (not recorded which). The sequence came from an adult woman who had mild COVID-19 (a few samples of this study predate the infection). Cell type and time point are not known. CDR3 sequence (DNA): TGTGCCAGCAGTTTAGACCCTCCCTTAACTAATGAAAAACTGTTTTTT. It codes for CASSLDPPLTNEKLFF.